This T cell receptor (beta chain) emerged from a study of T-cell memory formation after mild COVID-19. Study conclusions and caveats: A second wave of clones peaked on day 37, and their SARS-CoV-2 specificity went unconfirmed.

This CDR3 spans 15 amino acids. Constant-segment primers were used for 5'RACE, and the resulting TCR alpha and TCR beta cDNA libraries carried sample barcodes and UMIs. MiXCR was run by TCRdb on the 5' RACE reads, yielding one entry per CDR3 protein. The sample contains about 210,000 distinct CDR3 sequences, roughly 10% of which appear only once. This clonotype occurred many times. The antigen is not known. The sequencing sample was made of PBMCs or a T cell subset sorted from them (not recorded which). This TCR derives from a man aged 18 to 29 who had mild COVID-19 (a few samples of this study predate the infection). Cell type and time point are not known. The chain carries TRBV21-1 and TRBJ2-7; the table names TRBD1, a call not compared with the DNA. TRBV21-1 is listed as a pseudogene. Written as DNA, the CDR3 is TGTGCCAGCAGCAAAGAGGCCAGGGTGGCGCGCGAGCAGTACGTC. Its translation: CASSKEARVAREQYV.